One and the same sample provided the 30 T cell receptor beta chains below, sequenced in a study of blood T cell repertoires in COVID-19. Profiled with immunoSEQ multiplex PCR; TCRdb holds only in-frame clones, not every one. The repertoire has about 240,000 clones, around 89% of them found once; the top ten carry just under 9%. The sequenced material came from PBMCs or T cells enriched from blood (not recorded which). The source is a man between 35 and 55 years old who had recovered from COVID-19.

This chain connects TRBV4-3 to TRBJ2-1; 12 bases line up with TRBD2. Looked up from germline, CDR1 is LGHNA and CDR2 is YSLEER. The junction had 6 bases not matched to a gene; V was cut back by 2 bases and J by 7 bases. The CDR3 length is 16 residues. CDR3 residues: CASSQTLAGGNNEQFF. The DNA for the CDR3 is TGCGCCAGCAGCCAAACGCTAGCGGGAGGGAATAATGAGCAGTTCTTC.

The rearrangement joins TRBV6-5 to TRBJ2-7, with TRBD1 matching over 9 bases. The CDR3 is 14 residues long. Germline-derived CDR1 and CDR2 are MNHEY and SVGAGI. V was pared by 2 bases and J by 2 bases, with 1 base of the junction left unmatched. The CDR3 nucleotides are TGTGCCAGCAGTTACGGGACAGGGCCCTACGAGCAGTACTTC. Protein: CASSYGTGPYEQYF.

This clone was recorded once. This chain connects TRBV7-2 to TRBJ2-2; D gene ambiguous. V was pared by 5 bases and J by 1 base, with 11 bases between. Germline V gene data show CDR1 as SGHTA and CDR2 as FQGNSA. CDR3 length: 15 residues. The CDR3 reads CASSQTPRNTGELFF. CDR3 in DNA: TGTGCCAGCAGCCAAACGCCGAGGAACACCGGGGAGCTGTTTTTT.

Here the CDR3 reads CASSLAERLAGFYEQYF. In DNA form, the CDR3 reads TGTGCCAGCAGCTTAGCCGAAAGACTAGCGGGGTTCTACGAGCAGTACTTC. The chain joins TRBV11-3 to TRBJ2-7; 11 positions agree with TRBD2. Looked up from germline, CDR1 is SGHNT and CDR2 is YENEEA. The CDR3 has 17 amino acids. Trimming removed 1 base from V and 3 bases from J; junction bases left unmatched: 8.

V gene TRBV2 combines with J gene TRBJ1-2, with TRBD1 matching over 7 bases. Trimming took 4 bases from V and 10 from J; bases not matched to a gene: 9. The germline CDR1 and CDR2 sequences are SNHLY and FYNNEI. CDR3 length: 13 residues. This chain's CDR3 is CASSVGQVDIYTF. The CDR3 DNA reads TGTGCCAGCAGTGTAGGACAGGTGGATATCTACACCTTC.

V usage is TRBV5-8 and J usage is TRBJ2-1, with D tentatively TRBD1 (6 bases). Trimming took off 2 bases at V and 7 bases at J, with 10 bases between the two ends. There are 13 residues in the CDR3. Germline assignment: CDR1 SGHTS and CDR2 YDEGEE. The CDR3 DNA is TGTGCCAGCAGCTTCCAGGGGTGGAATGAGCAGTTCTTC. Protein sequence: CASSFQGWNEQFF.

V and J are TRBV4-2 and TRBJ2-3; 8 bases are a match to TRBD2. The V gene's germline CDR1 is LGHNA and CDR2 YNFKEQ. The junction had 6 bases not matched to a gene; V was cut back by 4 bases and J by 0 bases. The CDR3 is 16 residues long. In DNA form, the CDR3 reads TGTGCCAGCAGCCTCGGGGGGGCGGGGAGCACAGATACGCAGTATTTT. Translating gives CASSLGGAGSTDTQYF.

This clone was observed a few times. The chain couples TRBV4-1 to TRBJ2-7; D may be TRBD2 (5 bases). CDR3 size: 18 residues. The V gene's germline CDR1 is MGHRA and CDR2 YSYEKL. Trimming took 2 bases from V and 1 from J, leaving 21 bases between them. CDR3 region: CASSQSLSGSSISYEQYF. CDR3 bases: TGCGCCAGCAGCCAAAGCCTGAGTGGGTCTAGCATATCCTACGAGCAGTACTTC.

This clone was observed a handful of times. The V call is TRBV9, the J call TRBJ2-2; D gene ambiguous. The CDR3 runs to 15 residues. The germline V gene has CDR1 SGDLS and CDR2 YYNGEE. The V end was cut by 0 bases, the J end by 5 bases, with 11 bases between. CDR3 residues: CASSVASGWTGELFF. In DNA form, the CDR3 reads TGTGCCAGCAGCGTAGCTTCCGGGTGGACCGGGGAGCTGTTTTTT.

As to this clone: In the same sample, other DNA sequences code for this CDR3. The J gene is TRBJ1-4, the V gene TRBV18; 10 positions agree with TRBD1. The germline V gene has CDR1 KGHSH and CDR2 LQKENI. Trimming at V came to 3 bases and at J to 5 bases, leaving 0 bases not matched to a gene. There are 14 residues in the CDR3. This CDR3 reads CASSPGQGNEKLFF. The CDR3 DNA reads as TGTGCCAGCTCACCGGGACAGGGGAATGAAAAACTGTTTTTT.

The chain combines TRBV4-3 with TRBJ1-3; D perhaps matches TRBD1 (5 bases). Trimming took off 0 bases at V and 0 bases at J, with 6 bases between the two ends. Germline values: CDR1 LGHNA, CDR2 YSLEER. The CDR3 is 15 residues long. The CDR3 is CASSQERGSGNTIYF. The CDR3 coding sequence is TGCGCCAGCAGCCAAGAAAGGGGCTCTGGAAACACCATATATTTT.

The genes are TRBV13 and TRBJ2-1, with a possible D match to TRBD1 (6 bases). Per germline, CDR1 PRHDT and CDR2 FYEKMQ (reference sequence). The CDR3 is 16 amino acids. Trimming cost V 8 bases and J 7 bases, with 24 bases left between them. CDR3 in DNA: TGTGCCAGCCGTCCCCCCGGGGACACCCTTTGGAATGAGCAGTTCTTC. Translating gives CASRPPGDTLWNEQFF.

The J gene is TRBJ1-1, the V gene TRBV28; D is undetermined. Germline V gene data show CDR1 as MDHEN and CDR2 as SYDVKM. CDR3 length: 11 amino acids. Trimming shortened V by 4 bases and J by 4 bases, and 4 bases separated the two germline ends. This CDR3 is CASSSLTEAFF. CDR3 coding DNA: TGTGCCAGCAGTTCCCTCACTGAAGCTTTCTTT. Using reference TRBV28 and TRBJ1-1 for the parts outside the CDR3, the full variable domain is DVKVTQSSRYLVKRTGEKVFLECVQDMDHENMFWYRQDPGLGLRLIYFSYDVKMKEKGDIPEGYSVSREKKERFSLILESASTNQTSMYLCASSSLTEAFFGQGTRLTVV.

The gene calls are TRBV28 and TRBJ2-7; no definite D call. The CDR3 is 11 residues long. The V end lost 2 bases, the J end lost 6 bases, and 5 bases lay between the germline ends. Germline CDR1 is MDHEN and CDR2 is SYDVKM. CDR3 DNA sequence: TGTGCCAGCAGTTTAAGAGTCGAGCAGTACTTC. It translates to CASSLRVEQYF.

This clone was observed once. This CDR3 is CASSRRDLNSPLHF. The CDR3 DNA reads as TGTGCCAGCAGCCGCCGGGACTTAAATTCACCCCTCCACTTT. The V call is TRBV7-9, the J call TRBJ1-6, with a tentative D call TRBD1 (5 bases). Germline assignment: CDR1 SEHNR and CDR2 FQNEAQ (reference sequence). V was shortened by 5 bases and J by 7 bases, with 12 bases between the two germline ends. The CDR3 sequence is 14 residues long.

This sequence joins TRBV18 and TRBJ1-6; tentatively, D is TRBD1 (6 bases). Per the germline V gene, CDR1 is KGHSH and CDR2 is LQKENI. Trimming removed 3 bases from V and 8 bases from J, with 17 bases in between. The CDR3 loop spans 16 amino acids. The DNA of the CDR3 is TGTGCCAGCTCACCTTCTCTCAGGGGTGGCGATTCACCCCTCCACTTT. Residues: CASSPSLRGGDSPLHF.

The chain recombines TRBV2 with TRBJ2-7; 16 bases match TRBD2. Germline V gene sequence: CDR1 SNHLY, CDR2 FYNNEI. Trimming took 6 bases from V and 6 from J; bases not matched to a gene: 5. The CDR3 totals 15 residues. CDR3 protein: CASSGTSGRVSEQYF. CDR3 coding DNA: TGTGCCAGCAGCGGGACTAGCGGGAGGGTGAGCGAGCAGTACTTC.

This rearrangement joins TRBV5-1 to TRBJ2-7, with 7 bases aligning to TRBD1. J gave up 3 bases and V 0 bases, and 3 bases lay outside the gene matches. There are 14 residues in the CDR3. Germline V gene sequence: CDR1 SGHRS, CDR2 YFSETQ. CDR3 protein: CASSLGQGGYEQYF. The CDR3 DNA follows: TGCGCCAGCAGCTTGGGACAGGGTGGCTACGAGCAGTACTTC.

CDR3 DNA: TGTGCCAGCAGCTTAGAAGGGTCGGGGACTGAAGCTTTCTTT. It specifies CASSLEGSGTEAFF. The chain employs TRBV11-3 and TRBJ1-1; D ambiguous. The V gene's germline CDR1 is SGHNT and CDR2 YENEEA. CDR3 length equals 14 residues. V lost 0 bases and J 5 bases, leaving 10 bases between the germline ends.

In this sample, this clone turned up once. The V gene is TRBV2, the J gene TRBJ1-2, with 7 nucleotides matching TRBD1. The CDR3 runs 16 residues. The V and J ends lost 2 bases and 5 bases, in that order; junction bases with no gene match: 11. CDR1 and CDR2 from the germline V gene are SNHLY and FYNNEI. The DNA for the CDR3 is TGTGCCAGCAGTGAATTGGGGCAGGGGGTTCGGTATGGCTACACCTTC. Its protein is CASSELGQGVRYGYTF. The full variable domain, in which reference TRBV2 and TRBJ1-2 provide the parts outside the CDR3, is EPEVTQTPSHQVTQMGQEVILRCVPISNHLYFYWYRQILGQKVEFLVSFYNNEISEKSEIFDDQFSVERPDGSNFTLKIRSTKLEDSAMYFCASSELGQGVRYGYTFGSGTRLTVV.

Only one count was recorded for this clone. The J gene is TRBJ2-1, the V gene TRBV24-1; the D gene is possibly TRBD1 (6 bases). The CDR3 length is 13 residues. Trimming left V 0 bases short and J 9 bases short, with 8 bases between. CDR1 KGHDR and CDR2 SFDVKD come from the germline V gene. CDR3 in DNA: TGTGCCACCAGTGATTTGGGGGGCAGTGAGCAGTTCTTC. Translated, it gives CATSDLGGSEQFF.

The chain carries TRBV6-8 and TRBJ2-7, with 12 bases that match TRBD2. The CDR3 extends over 16 amino acids. CDR1 and CDR2 from the germline V gene are MNHGY and SAAAGT. With 1 base clipped from V and 4 bases from J, the junction kept 5 bases outside the gene matches. CDR3 coding DNA: TGTGCCAGCAGTTACTACCTAGCGGGAGGGATTTACGAGCAGTACTTC. It is translated as CASSYYLAGGIYEQYF.

The chain carries TRBV30 and TRBJ1-1, with D hard to call. V was shortened by 7 bases and J by 8 bases, with 14 bases between the two germline ends. Per germline, CDR1 GTSNPN and CDR2 SVGIG (reference sequence). The CDR3 runs 11 residues. The CDR3 nucleotides are TGTGCCTTGTTCTCGGTTGCCGAAGCTTTCTTT. As protein: CALFSVAEAFF.

The chain recombines TRBV11-3 with TRBJ2-5; 8 positions match TRBD1. Looked up from germline, CDR1 is SGHNT and CDR2 is YENEEA. V lost 5 bases and J lost 4; bases outside the gene matches: 6. The CDR3 runs to 14 residues. The CDR3 sequence: CASSKSGGAETQYF. The CDR3 coding sequence is TGTGCCAGCAGCAAATCAGGGGGCGCAGAGACCCAGTACTTC.

The chain links TRBV5-8 to TRBJ2-1, with 14 nucleotides matching TRBD2. Germline V gene lookup returns CDR1 SGHTS and CDR2 YDEGEE. V shed 4 bases, J shed 3 bases, and the junction held 6 bases outside the gene matches. This CDR3 spans 17 amino acids. This CDR3 is CASSRGLAGESYNEQFF. The CDR3 bases are TGTGCCAGCAGCCGGGGACTAGCGGGAGAGAGCTACAATGAGCAGTTCTTC.

This clone came up once. CDR3 in DNA: TGTGCCAGCCCTCGGGAGCGGGACTCCGGGGAGCTGTTTTTT. Translation: CASPRERDSGELFF. V is TRBV18 and J is TRBJ2-2; TRBD2 aligns across 7 bases. Trimming cost V 8 bases and J 6 bases; bases outside gene matches: 9. Germline CDR1 is KGHSH and CDR2 is LQKENI. The CDR3 is made up of 14 amino acids. Full variable domain (rest looked up from reference TRBV18 and TRBJ2-2): NAGVMQNPRHLVRRRGQEARLRCSPMKGHSHVYWYRQLPEEGLKFMVYLQKENIIDESGMPKERFSAEFPKEGPSILRIQQVVRGDSAAYFCASPRERDSGELFFGEGSRLTVL.

In this sample, this clone turned up once. The chain uses TRBV30 and TRBJ2-7; D ambiguous. In germline, CDR1 is GTSNPN, CDR2 SVGIG (reference sequence). Trimming pared 3 bases from V and 3 bases from J, leaving 9 bases between. The CDR3 has 12 residues. CDR3 in amino acids: CAWSLDFYEQYF. CDR3 DNA: TGTGCCTGGAGCCTCGACTTCTACGAGCAGTACTTC.

The chain carries TRBV5-1 and TRBJ2-3; D might be TRBD1 (6 bases). Germline V CDR1 and CDR2: SGHRS, YFSETQ. The V end was cut by 0 bases, the J end by 1 base, with 12 bases between. The CDR3 length is 16 residues. The CDR3 region has the DNA TGCGCCAGCAGCTTGGCACAGGGACGAGGCACAGATACGCAGTATTTT. Residues: CASSLAQGRGTDTQYF.

This clone has only one observation. This chain connects TRBV6-5 to TRBJ2-1; 10 bases map to TRBD2. CDR1 MNHEY and CDR2 SVGAGI come from the germline V gene. Trimming removed 4 bases from V and 8 bases from J; junction bases left unmatched: 5. This CDR3 contains 14 residues. For the CDR3, the DNA is TGTGCCAGCAGTTTCCTAGCGGGAGTATATGAGCAGTTCTTC. Protein sequence: CASSFLAGVYEQFF.

This clone was seen once. The genes are TRBV6-5 and TRBJ2-3; D may be TRBD2 (6 bases). CDR3 length: 14 amino acids. Trimming cost V 6 bases and J 5 bases, with 15 bases left between them. Germline values: CDR1 MNHEY, CDR2 SVGAGI. In nucleotides, the CDR3 is TGTGCCAGCAGCCGACATGGAGGGAGAGATACGCAGTATTTT. Encoded protein: CASSRHGGRDTQYF.